The 2 T cell receptor beta chains presented below share a single source sample, sequenced in a study of early stage breast cancer tumors. Measured with immunoSEQ multiplex PCR; TCRdb has only the in-frame clones, and not every one. This table holds some 48,000 clones, roughly 83% found once. Sequencing input: blood. These receptor sequences come from a person aged 45 to 59 with breast cancer.

V and J are TRBV2 and TRBJ2-1; D might be TRBD2 (7 bases). This CDR3 has 15 amino acids. Germline CDR1 SNHLY, CDR2 FYNNEI. CDR3 DNA: TGTGCGTGGGCGGATAGAGTAGGGGGGGACCATGAGCAGTTCTTC. Protein product: CAWADRVGGDHEQFF.

V gene TRBV10-3 combines with J gene TRBJ2-3; no clear D. The CDR3 is 13 residues long. Trimming stripped 7 bases from V and 3 bases from J, with 11 bases between. Germline assignment: CDR1 ENHRY and CDR2 SYGVKD. DNA for the CDR3: TGTGCCATCATTAACCCCGAGACAGATACGCAGTATTTT. Translated: CAIINPETDTQYF.